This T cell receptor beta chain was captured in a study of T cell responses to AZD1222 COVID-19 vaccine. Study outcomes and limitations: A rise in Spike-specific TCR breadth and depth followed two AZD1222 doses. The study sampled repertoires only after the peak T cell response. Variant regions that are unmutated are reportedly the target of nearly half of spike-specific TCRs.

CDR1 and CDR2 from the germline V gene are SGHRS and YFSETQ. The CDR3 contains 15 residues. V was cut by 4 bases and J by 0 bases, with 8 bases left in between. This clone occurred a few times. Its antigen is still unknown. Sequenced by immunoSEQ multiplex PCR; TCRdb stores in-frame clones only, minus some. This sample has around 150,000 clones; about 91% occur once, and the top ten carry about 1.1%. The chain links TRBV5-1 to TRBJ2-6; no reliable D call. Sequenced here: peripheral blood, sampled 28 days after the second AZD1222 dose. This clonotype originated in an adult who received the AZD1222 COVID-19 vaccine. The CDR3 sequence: CASSPTDSGANVLTF. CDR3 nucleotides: TGCGCCAGCAGCCCAACCGACTCTGGGGCCAACGTCCTGACTTTC.